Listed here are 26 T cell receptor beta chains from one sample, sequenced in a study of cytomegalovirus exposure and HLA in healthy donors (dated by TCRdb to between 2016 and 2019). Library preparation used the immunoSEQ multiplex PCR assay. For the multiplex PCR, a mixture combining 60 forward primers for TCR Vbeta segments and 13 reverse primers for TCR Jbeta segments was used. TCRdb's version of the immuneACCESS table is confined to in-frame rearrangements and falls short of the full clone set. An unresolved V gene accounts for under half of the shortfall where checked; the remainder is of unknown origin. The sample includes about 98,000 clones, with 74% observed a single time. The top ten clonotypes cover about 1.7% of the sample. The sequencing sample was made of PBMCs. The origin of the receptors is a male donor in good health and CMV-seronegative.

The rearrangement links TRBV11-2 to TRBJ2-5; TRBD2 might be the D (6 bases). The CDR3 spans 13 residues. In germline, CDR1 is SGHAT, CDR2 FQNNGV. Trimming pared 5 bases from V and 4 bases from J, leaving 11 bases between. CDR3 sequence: CASSSASVETQYF. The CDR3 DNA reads TGTGCCAGCAGCAGTGCTAGCGTAGAGACCCAGTACTTC.

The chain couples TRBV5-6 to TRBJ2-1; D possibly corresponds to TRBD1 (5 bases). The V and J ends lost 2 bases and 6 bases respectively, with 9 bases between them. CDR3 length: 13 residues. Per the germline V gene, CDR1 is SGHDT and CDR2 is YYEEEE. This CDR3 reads CASSFGRANEQFF. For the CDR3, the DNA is TGTGCCAGCAGCTTCGGCAGGGCCAATGAGCAGTTCTTC.

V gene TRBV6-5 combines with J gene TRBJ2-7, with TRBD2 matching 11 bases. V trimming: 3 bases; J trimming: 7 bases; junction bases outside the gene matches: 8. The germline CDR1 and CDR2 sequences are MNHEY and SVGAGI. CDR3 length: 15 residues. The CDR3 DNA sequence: TGTGCCAGCAGTTATAACCCGGGACTAGCGGAAGAGCAGTACTTC. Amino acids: CASSYNPGLAEEQYF.

The CDR3 region has the DNA TGTGCCAGCAGTCCCGGGACAGGGGGCAACGAGCAGTACTTC. Encoded protein: CASSPGTGGNEQYF. The rearrangement uses TRBV27 and TRBJ2-7, with TRBD1 identical over 12 bases. The germline gives CDR1 MNHEY, CDR2 SMNVEV (reference sequence). The CDR3 has 14 amino acids. Trimming removed 5 bases from V and 5 bases from J; junction bases left unmatched: 4.

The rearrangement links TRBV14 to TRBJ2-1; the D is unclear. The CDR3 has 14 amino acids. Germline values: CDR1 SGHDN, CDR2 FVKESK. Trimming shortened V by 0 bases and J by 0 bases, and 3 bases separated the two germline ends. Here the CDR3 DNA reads TGTGCCAGCAGCCAAGACGGCTCCTACAATGAGCAGTTCTTC. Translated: CASSQDGSYNEQFF.

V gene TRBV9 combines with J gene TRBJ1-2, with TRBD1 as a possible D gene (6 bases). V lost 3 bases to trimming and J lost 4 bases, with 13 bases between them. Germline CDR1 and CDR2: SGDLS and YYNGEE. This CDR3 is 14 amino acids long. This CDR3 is CASSEGGSIYGYTF. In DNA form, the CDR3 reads TGTGCCAGCAGCGAGGGGGGGTCGATCTATGGCTACACCTTC.

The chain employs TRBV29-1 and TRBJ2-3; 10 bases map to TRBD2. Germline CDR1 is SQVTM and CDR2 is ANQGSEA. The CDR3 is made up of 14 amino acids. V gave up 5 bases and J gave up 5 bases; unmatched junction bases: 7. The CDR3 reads CSVRSGRGGDTQYF. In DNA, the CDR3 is TGCAGCGTTCGGAGCGGGAGGGGGGGAGATACGCAGTATTTT.

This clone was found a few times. The CDR3 sequence: CASSLVGANTEAFF. CDR3 DNA: TGCGCCAGCAGCTTGGTGGGGGCGAACACTGAAGCTTTCTTT. The V call is TRBV5-1, the J call TRBJ1-1; perhaps TRBD1 as D (6 bases). Germline loops: CDR1 SGHRS, CDR2 YFSETQ. The V and J ends lost 0 bases and 1 base respectively, with 7 bases between them. The CDR3 sequence is 14 residues long.

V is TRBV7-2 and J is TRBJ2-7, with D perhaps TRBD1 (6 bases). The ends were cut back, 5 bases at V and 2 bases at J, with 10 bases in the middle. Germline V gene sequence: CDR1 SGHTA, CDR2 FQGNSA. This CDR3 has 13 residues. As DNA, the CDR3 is TGTGCCAGCAGCCAAAGACAGGCCTACGAGCAGTACTTC. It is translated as CASSQRQAYEQYF.

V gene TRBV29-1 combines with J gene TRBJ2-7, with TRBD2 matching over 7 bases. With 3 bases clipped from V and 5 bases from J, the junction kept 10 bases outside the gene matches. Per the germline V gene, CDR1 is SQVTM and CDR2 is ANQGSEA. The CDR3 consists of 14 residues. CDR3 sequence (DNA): TGCAGCGTTGATGTGGGCCTAGCGGAAAACGAGCAGTACTTC. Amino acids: CSVDVGLAENEQYF.

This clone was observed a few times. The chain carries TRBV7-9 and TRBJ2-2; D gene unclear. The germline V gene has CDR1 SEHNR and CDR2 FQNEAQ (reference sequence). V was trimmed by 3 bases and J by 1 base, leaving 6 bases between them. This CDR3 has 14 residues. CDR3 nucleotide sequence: TGTGCCAGCAGCTTCTCGGGGAACACCGGGGAGCTGTTTTTT. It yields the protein CASSFSGNTGELFF.

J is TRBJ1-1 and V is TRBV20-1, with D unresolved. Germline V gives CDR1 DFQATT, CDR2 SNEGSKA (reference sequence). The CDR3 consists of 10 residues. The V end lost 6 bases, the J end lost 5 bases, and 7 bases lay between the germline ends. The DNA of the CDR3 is TGCAGTGCGCCCGGGACTGAAGCTTTCTTT. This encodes CSAPGTEAFF.

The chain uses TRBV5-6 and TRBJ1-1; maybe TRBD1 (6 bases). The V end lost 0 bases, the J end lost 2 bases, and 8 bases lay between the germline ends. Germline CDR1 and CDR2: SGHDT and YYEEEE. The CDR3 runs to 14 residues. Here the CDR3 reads CASSLGGGNTEAFF. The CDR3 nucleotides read TGTGCCAGCAGCTTGGGAGGGGGTAACACTGAAGCTTTCTTT.

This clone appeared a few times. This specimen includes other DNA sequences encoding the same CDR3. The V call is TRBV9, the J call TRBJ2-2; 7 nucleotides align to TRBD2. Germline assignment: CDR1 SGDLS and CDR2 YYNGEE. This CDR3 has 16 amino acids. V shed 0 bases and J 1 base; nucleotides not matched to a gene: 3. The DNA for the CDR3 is TGTGCCAGCAGCGTAGCGGGCGGGGGGAACACCGGGGAGCTGTTTTTT. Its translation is CASSVAGGGNTGELFF.

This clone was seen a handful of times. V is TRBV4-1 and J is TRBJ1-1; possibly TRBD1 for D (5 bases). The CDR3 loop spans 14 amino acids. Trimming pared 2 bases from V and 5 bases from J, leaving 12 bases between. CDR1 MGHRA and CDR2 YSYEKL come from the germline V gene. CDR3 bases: TGCGCCAGCAGCCAACCCGGCCGGGGGACTGAAGCTTTCTTT. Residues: CASSQPGRGTEAFF.

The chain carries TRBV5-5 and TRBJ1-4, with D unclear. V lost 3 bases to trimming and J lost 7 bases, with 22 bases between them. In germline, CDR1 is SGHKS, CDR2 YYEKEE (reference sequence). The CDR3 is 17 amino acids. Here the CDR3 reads CASSSEWLRGLGEKLFF. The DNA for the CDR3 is TGTGCCAGCAGCTCGGAATGGTTAAGAGGGCTGGGTGAAAAACTGTTTTTT.

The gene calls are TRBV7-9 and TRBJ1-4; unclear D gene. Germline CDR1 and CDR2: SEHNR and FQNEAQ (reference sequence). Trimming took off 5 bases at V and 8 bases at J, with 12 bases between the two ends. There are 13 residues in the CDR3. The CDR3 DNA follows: TGTGCCAGCAGCCCAAGTAGAATAGAAAAACTGTTTTTT. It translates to CASSPSRIEKLFF.

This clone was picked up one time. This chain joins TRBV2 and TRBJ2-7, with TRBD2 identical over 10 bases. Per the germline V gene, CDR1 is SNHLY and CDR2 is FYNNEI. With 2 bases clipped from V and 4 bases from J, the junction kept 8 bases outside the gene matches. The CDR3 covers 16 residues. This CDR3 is CASSEPKTSGRYEQYF. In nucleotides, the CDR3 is TGTGCCAGCAGTGAACCAAAGACTAGCGGGCGGTACGAGCAGTACTTC.

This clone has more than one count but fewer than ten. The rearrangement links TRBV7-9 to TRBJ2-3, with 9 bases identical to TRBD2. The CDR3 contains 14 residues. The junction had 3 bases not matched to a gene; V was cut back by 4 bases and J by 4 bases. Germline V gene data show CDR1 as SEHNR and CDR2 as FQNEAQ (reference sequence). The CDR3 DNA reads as TGTGCCAGCAGCTCTAGCGGGAACGCAGATACGCAGTATTTT. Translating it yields CASSSSGNADTQYF.

The CDR3 DNA sequence: TGTGCCAGCAGTGAAGGTCTGAGGGTGGGCTATGGCTACACCTTC. Protein: CASSEGLRVGYGYTF. This chain links TRBV6-1 with TRBJ1-2; D unresolved. Looked up from germline, CDR1 is MNHNS and CDR2 is SASEGT. The CDR3 runs to 15 residues. Trimming removed 1 base from V and 4 bases from J, with 13 bases in between.

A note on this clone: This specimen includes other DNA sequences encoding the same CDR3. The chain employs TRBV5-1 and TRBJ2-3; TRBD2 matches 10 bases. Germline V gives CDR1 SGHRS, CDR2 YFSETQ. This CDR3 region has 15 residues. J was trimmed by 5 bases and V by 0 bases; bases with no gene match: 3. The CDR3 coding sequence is TGCGCCAGCAGCTTGGTAGCGGGAGGAATAGATACGCAGTATTTT. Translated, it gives CASSLVAGGIDTQYF.

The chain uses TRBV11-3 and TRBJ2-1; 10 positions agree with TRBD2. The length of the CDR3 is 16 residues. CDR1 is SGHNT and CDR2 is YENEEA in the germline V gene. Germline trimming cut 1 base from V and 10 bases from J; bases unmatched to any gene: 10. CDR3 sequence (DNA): TGTGCCAGCAGCTTAGTGGCTAGCGGGAGAGTAGAGGAGCAGTTCTTC. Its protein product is CASSLVASGRVEEQFF.

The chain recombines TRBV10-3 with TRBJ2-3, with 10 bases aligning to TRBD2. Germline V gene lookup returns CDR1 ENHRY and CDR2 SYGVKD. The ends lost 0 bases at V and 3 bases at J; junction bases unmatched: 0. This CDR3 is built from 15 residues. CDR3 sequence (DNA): TGTGCCATCAGTGAGTCTAGCGGGAGGACAGATACGCAGTATTTT. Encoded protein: CAISESSGRTDTQYF.

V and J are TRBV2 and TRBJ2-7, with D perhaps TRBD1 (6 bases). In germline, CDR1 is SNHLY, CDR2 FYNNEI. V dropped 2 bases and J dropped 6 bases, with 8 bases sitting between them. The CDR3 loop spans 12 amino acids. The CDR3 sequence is CASSETGTEQYF. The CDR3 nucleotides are TGTGCCAGCAGTGAAACAGGGACCGAGCAGTACTTC. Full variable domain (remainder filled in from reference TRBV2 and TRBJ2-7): EPEVTQTPSHQVTQMGQEVILRCVPISNHLYFYWYRQILGQKVEFLVSFYNNEISEKSEIFDDQFSVERPDGSNFTLKIRSTKLEDSAMYFCASSETGTEQYFGPGTRLTVT.

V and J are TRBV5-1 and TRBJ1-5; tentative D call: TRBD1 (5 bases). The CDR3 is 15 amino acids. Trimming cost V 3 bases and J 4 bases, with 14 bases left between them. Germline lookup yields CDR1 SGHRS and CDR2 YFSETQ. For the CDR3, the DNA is TGCGCCAGCAGCTATGACGGGGGAGTTAATCAGCCCCAGCATTTT. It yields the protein CASSYDGGVNQPQHF.

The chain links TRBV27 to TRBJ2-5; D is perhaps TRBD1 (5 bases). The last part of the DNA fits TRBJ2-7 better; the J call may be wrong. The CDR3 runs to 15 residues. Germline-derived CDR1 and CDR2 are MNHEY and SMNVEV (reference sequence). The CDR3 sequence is CASSLNQGWGYEQYF. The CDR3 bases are TGTGCCAGCAGTTTGAATCAGGGCTGGGGCTACGAGCAGTACTTC.